This record looks at one T cell receptor (beta chain) sequence and its context. The data stem from a study of blood T cell repertoires in COVID-19. For the study at large: Whether acute or convalescent, the COVID-19 samples came from the United States, Italy and Spain. PBMCs, B-cell-depleted T cells, or T cells were the source of the cDNA or gDNA that made up the material.

Trimming stripped 0 bases from V and 5 bases from J, with 20 bases between. This CDR3 is 17 amino acids long. Looked up from germline, CDR1 is SGDLS and CDR2 is YYNGEE. Original methodology: Reference gene primers were amplified, and this amplification served to estimate nucleated cell counts. Sequenced by immunoSEQ multiplex PCR; TCRdb stores in-frame clones only, minus some. D and trimming were read from the DNA, whereas the V and J calls and clone size are those reported in that table. The sample carries more than 20,000 clones, about 75% recorded once. The material sequenced was peripheral blood. The V call is TRBV9, the J call TRBJ1-1, with D perhaps matching TRBD1 (5 bases). The origin of this receptor is a man at least 80 years old with active or convalescent COVID-19. The CDR3 bases are TGTGCCAGCAGCGTAGATGGGGGGGTTGCTGGGAAAACTGAAGCTTTCTTT. Protein: CASSVDGGVAGKTEAFF.